Below are 14 T cell receptor beta chains sequenced from a single sample in a study of neurological immune-mediated disorders (dated by TCRdb to about 2019). Receptor amplification or capture employed 5' RACE. The listed sequencing device is Illumina HiSeq 2500. TCRdb handled the public reads itself, with Q25 trimming in fastp and clone calling in MiXCR, and kept productive beta chains. Rows are unified per CDR3 protein, each entry keeping the most common DNA and genes. Present in this sample are roughly 80,000 distinct CDR3 sequences, about 9.3% of which were seen just once. The ten largest clones capture about 1.7% of the sample. Specimen: PBMCs. Receptors were obtained from a middle-aged man in good health.

This clonotype was detected ten times or more. The chain recombines TRBV7-2 with TRBJ2-7, with D possibly being TRBD1 or TRBD2 (5 bases each). Trimming removed 3 bases from V and 4 bases from J, with 22 bases in between. Germline CDR1 SGHTA, CDR2 FQGNSA. The length of the CDR3 is 17 residues. The CDR3 loop is CASSFRTDGGFGYEQYF. The CDR3 nucleotides are TGTGCCAGCAGCTTCCGAACCGATGGGGGTTTCGGGTACGAGCAGTACTTC.

As for this clonotype: It may be a read error: a sequence one base away is much more abundant. The chain couples TRBV29-1 to TRBJ2-1; 11 nucleotides align to TRBD2. This CDR3 is 16 amino acids long. Germline CDR1 and CDR2: SQVTM and ANQGSEA. Losses at the gene ends were 4 bases for V and 10 bases for J; bases not matched to a gene: 15. The CDR3 nucleotides are TGCAGCGTTGGGGGCCTGACTAGCGGGGTCCTCTACGAGCAGTTCTTC. Protein: CSVGGLTSGVLYEQFF.

Turning to this clonotype: One end of the junction varies from germline; a read error may be responsible. The chain uses TRBV3-1 and TRBJ2-7; 7 bases match TRBD1. The CDR3 length is 12 residues. The V gene's germline CDR1 is LGHDT and CDR2 YNNKEL (reference sequence). DNA of the CDR3: TGTGCCAGCAGCGATCGACAGGGAAAGAAGAACTTC. It specifies CASSDRQGKKNF.

The sample holds many counts of this clonotype. The chain combines TRBV6-6 with TRBJ1-1; D gene uncertain. CDR3 length equals 12 residues. Per the germline V gene, CDR1 is MNHNY and CDR2 is SVGAGI (reference sequence). V dropped 6 bases and J dropped 10 bases, with 15 bases sitting between them. CDR3 loop: CASSTFSSSAFF. The CDR3 DNA reads as TGTGCCAGCAGCACCTTTAGTAGCTCAGCTTTCTTT.

This clonotype was seen a handful of times. V is TRBV2 and J is TRBJ2-7, with 7 bases matching TRBD1. V shed 7 bases, J shed 6 bases, and the junction held 9 bases outside the gene matches. This CDR3 is built from 13 residues. The germline V gene encodes CDR1 SNHLY and CDR2 FYNNEI. The CDR3 sequence: CASILTGSLEQYF. The CDR3 DNA sequence: TGTGCCAGCATTCTGACAGGGAGTCTCGAGCAGTACTTC.

This clonotype was detected ten times or more. The chain links TRBV15 to TRBJ2-7, with D uncertain. The V gene lost 1 base and the J gene lost 6 bases, with 13 bases spanning the gap. Germline V gene sequence: CDR1 LNHNV, CDR2 YYDKDF (reference sequence). The CDR3 is 14 amino acids. The CDR3 bases are TGTGCCACCAGCAGAGGTTCAAATTCTGGCGAGCAGTACTTC. The encoded protein is CATSRGSNSGEQYF.

This clonotype has at least ten counts. The rearrangement joins TRBV5-1 to TRBJ1-1, with 12 bases lining up with TRBD1. This CDR3 comprises 17 residues. CDR1 is SGHRS, CDR2 YFSETQ, per germline. The V segment lost 7 bases and the J segment 6 bases; nucleotides outside the gene matches: 16. The CDR3: CASFYRPPGQGAAEAFF. Here the CDR3 DNA reads TGCGCCAGCTTTTACAGGCCCCCGGGACAGGGGGCTGCTGAAGCTTTCTTT.

This clonotype was seen ten or more times. The chain links TRBV7-9 to TRBJ1-5; D gene ambiguous. The CDR3 loop spans 13 amino acids. With 2 bases removed from V and 7 bases from J, the gap between germline ends came to 9 bases. From germline, CDR1 is SEHNR and CDR2 FQNEAQ (reference sequence). The CDR3 coding sequence is TGTGCCAGCAGCTTAACGGGGTCACAGCCCCAGCATTTT. Its protein product is CASSLTGSQPQHF.

This clonotype was observed at least ten times. The J gene is TRBJ1-2, the V gene TRBV3-1, with TRBD1 as a possible D gene (5 bases). CDR3 length equals 13 residues. V lost 9 bases, J lost 2 bases, and 13 bases lay in between. Looked up from germline, CDR1 is LGHDT and CDR2 is YNNKEL (reference sequence). The DNA of the CDR3 is TGTGCCAGTGGAGGGACGGACAACTATGGCTACACCTTC. Its protein is CASGGTDNYGYTF.

Ten or more counts support this clonotype. The rearrangement links TRBV27 to TRBJ2-7, with TRBD2 as a possible D gene (5 bases). V shed 9 bases and J shed 1 base, with 13 bases lying between them. The CDR3 has 13 residues. In germline, CDR1 is MNHEY, CDR2 SMNVEV (reference sequence). The CDR3 DNA sequence: TGTGCCAGTATGGGAGACCTTTCCTACGAGCAGTACTTC. Its protein is CASMGDLSYEQYF.

Written as DNA, the CDR3 is TGTGCCAGCAGCTTAGGGCCCCAAGAATACTACGAGCAGTACTTC. Translated, it gives CASSLGPQEYYEQYF. This chain joins TRBV7-9 and TRBJ2-7; D is unresolved. The ends were cut back, 1 base at V and 3 bases at J, with 13 bases in the middle. Germline assignment: CDR1 SEHNR and CDR2 FQNEAQ (reference sequence). The CDR3 has 15 amino acids. Looking up the rest from reference TRBV7-9 and TRBJ2-7 gives the full variable domain: DTGVSQNPRHKITKRGQNVTFRCDPISEHNRLYWYRQTLGQGPEFLTYFQNEAQLEKSRLLSDRFSAERPKGSFSTLEIQRTEQGDSAMYLCASSLGPQEYYEQYFGPGTRLTVT.

The chain employs TRBV29-1 and TRBJ2-7; D is uncertain. The CDR3 has 14 amino acids. V gave up 7 bases and J gave up 1 base, with 17 bases separating them. The germline CDR1 and CDR2 sequences are SQVTM and ANQGSEA. The CDR3 protein is CSARLGLLSYEQYF. CDR3 in DNA: TGCAGCGCCCGATTAGGCCTCCTTTCCTACGAGCAGTACTTC.

This clonotype appeared many times. The rearrangement links TRBV20-1 to TRBJ1-6; TRBD1 agrees at 12 bases. The junction had 10 bases not matched to a gene; V was cut back by 2 bases and J by 8 bases. The CDR3 spans 17 residues. The germline V gene encodes CDR1 DFQATT and CDR2 SNEGSKA (reference sequence). The DNA for the CDR3 is TGCAGTGCTAGAATAGGGCCGGGACAGGGGGCCGATTCACCCCTCCACTTT. This gives the protein CSARIGPGQGADSPLHF.

This clonotype came up many times. The chain joins TRBV7-6 to TRBJ2-2, with D possibly matching TRBD2 (6 bases). There are 15 residues in the CDR3. CDR1 is SGHVS, CDR2 FNYEAQ, per germline. Trimming left V 0 bases short and J 5 bases short, with 10 bases between. CDR3 nucleotides: TGTGCCAGCAGCTTAGCTGGAGGGCGGACCGGGGAGCTGTTTTTT. Protein product: CASSLAGGRTGELFF.